This T cell receptor beta chain was profiled in a study of regulatory T cells in long-lasting Graves disease. Study conclusions and caveats: It was in persistent disease that TRBV28, TRBJ1-2 and TRBJ2-5 were favored.

The time point: persistent/refractory GD, antithyroid drugs over 5 years with positive TRAb. Construction of the TCR library relied on RNA isolated from PBMCs. Blood from the periphery, approximately 10 milliliters in all, was drawn into EDTA tubes. This clonotype was recorded at least ten times. What it binds is unknown. Investigators prepared the TCR beta libraries by applying iRepertoire HTBI primers and Arm-PCR of CDR3 regions. Methods used by the authors: Samples collectively showed fewer than 80 TRBV and roughly 15 TRBJ segments. Using its own MiXCR run on the multiplex PCR reads, TCRdb lists one record per CDR3 protein. TCRdb's processing, not the authors', yielded these V and J calls. Of roughly 700,000 distinct CDR3 sequences detected, about 32% appear once; the ten largest clones hold 40% to 50%. The CDR3 totals 14 residues. The ends were cut back, 5 bases at V and 1 base at J, with 11 bases in the middle.

This rearrangement joins TRBV12-3 or TRBV12-4 to TRBJ1-1; D unresolved. This clonotype was obtained from a female donor with Graves disease. The starting material was peripheral blood mononuclear cells (PBMCs), obtained when the disease was refractory, from a patient treated with antithyroid drugs. The CDR3 is CASSRGLGNTEAFF. For the CDR3, the DNA is TGTGCCAGCAGTCGAGGGTTGGGGAACACTGAAGCTTTCTTT.